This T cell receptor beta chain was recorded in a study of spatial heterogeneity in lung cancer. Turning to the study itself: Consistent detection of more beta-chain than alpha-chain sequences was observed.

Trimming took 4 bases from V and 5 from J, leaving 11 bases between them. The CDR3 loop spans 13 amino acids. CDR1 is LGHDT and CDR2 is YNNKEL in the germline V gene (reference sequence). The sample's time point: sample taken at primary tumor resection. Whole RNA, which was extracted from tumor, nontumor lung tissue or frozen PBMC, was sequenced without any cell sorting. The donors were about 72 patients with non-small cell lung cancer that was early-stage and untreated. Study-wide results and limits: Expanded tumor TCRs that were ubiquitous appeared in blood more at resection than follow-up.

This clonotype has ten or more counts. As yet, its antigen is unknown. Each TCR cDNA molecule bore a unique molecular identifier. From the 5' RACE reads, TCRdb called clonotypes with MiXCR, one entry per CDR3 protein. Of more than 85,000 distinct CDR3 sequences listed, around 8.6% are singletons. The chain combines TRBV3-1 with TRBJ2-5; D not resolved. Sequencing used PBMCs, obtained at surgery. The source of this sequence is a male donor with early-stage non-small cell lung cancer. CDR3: CASSRGRQETQYF. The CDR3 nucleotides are TGTGCCAGCAGCCGCGGACGGCAGGAGACCCAGTACTTC.